A single sample gave rise to the 7 T cell receptor beta chains below, sequenced in a study of cytomegalovirus exposure and HLA in healthy donors. PCR used 60 Vbeta primers and 13 Jbeta primers. This table comes from immunoSEQ multiplex PCR, and its TCRdb copy is limited to in-frame clones, with some not included. The data show tens of thousands of clones, with around 76% seen just once and 12% held by the top ten. Sequencing was performed on PBMCs. These receptor sequences come from a male donor in good health and CMV-seropositive.

The chain links TRBV5-1 to TRBJ2-1, with TRBD2 matching over 9 bases. Trimming at V came to 4 bases and at J to 5 bases, leaving 1 base not matched to a gene. CDR3 length: 13 amino acids. Germline CDR1 is SGHRS and CDR2 is YFSETQ. The DNA for the CDR3 is TGCGCCAGCAGCCCTAGCGGGAACAATGAGCAGTTCTTC. It yields the protein CASSPSGNNEQFF.

The chain is built from TRBV6-5 and TRBJ2-3; no firm D call. The germline V gene encodes CDR1 MNHEY and CDR2 SVGAGI. V was shortened by 4 bases and J by 4 bases, with 12 bases between the two germline ends. This CDR3 is built from 14 residues. The CDR3 loop reads CASSSAVRADTQYF. The DNA of the CDR3 is TGTGCCAGCAGTTCTGCGGTTCGAGCAGATACGCAGTATTTT.

The V call is TRBV2, the J call TRBJ1-2; 7 bases agree with TRBD1. V lost 7 bases and J lost 0; bases outside the gene matches: 5. This CDR3 spans 14 amino acids. Germline CDR1 SNHLY, CDR2 FYNNEI. CDR3 sequence (DNA): TGTGCCAGCACCTCACAGGGGACTAACTATGGCTACACCTTC. It codes for CASTSQGTNYGYTF.

This clone was seen just once. The genes are TRBV2 and TRBJ2-3, with 7 nucleotides matching TRBD2. The germline V gene encodes CDR1 SNHLY and CDR2 FYNNEI. The CDR3 is 17 residues long. Unmatched junction bases numbered 15, after V lost 6 bases and J lost 3 bases. CDR3 residues: CASRPQSASGRTDTQYF. In nucleotides, the CDR3 is TGTGCCAGCAGACCCCAGTCGGCTAGCGGCAGGACAGATACGCAGTATTTT.

This clone showed up just once. The chain couples TRBV27 to TRBJ2-7; 12 nucleotides line up with TRBD2. The CDR3 spans 17 residues. Germline V gives CDR1 MNHEY, CDR2 SMNVEV (reference sequence). The junction had 10 bases not matched to a gene; V was cut back by 4 bases and J by 3 bases. CDR3 loop: CASSSISLAGGFYEQYF. The CDR3 coding sequence is TGTGCCAGCAGTTCCATCTCACTAGCGGGGGGCTTCTACGAGCAGTACTTC.

The chain carries TRBV7-2 and TRBJ2-7, with 8 bases matching TRBD1. The CDR3 has 13 residues. Germline CDR1 reads SGHTA; CDR2 reads FQGNSA. Trimming at V came to 5 bases and at J to 5 bases, leaving 5 bases not matched to a gene. The CDR3 protein is CASSIDRGNEQYF. The CDR3 region has the DNA TGTGCCAGCAGCATCGACAGGGGAAACGAGCAGTACTTC.

V usage is TRBV5-1 and J usage is TRBJ2-5, with TRBD2 matching over 14 bases. V shed 0 bases, J shed 1 base, and the junction held 2 bases outside the gene matches. This CDR3 has 17 amino acids. Germline V gives CDR1 SGHRS, CDR2 YFSETQ. CDR3 nucleotide sequence: TGCGCCAGCAGCTTGGGGACTAGCGGGAGGACCCAAGAGACCCAGTACTTC. This translates into CASSLGTSGRTQETQYF. Drawing the rest from reference TRBV5-1 and TRBJ2-5, the complete variable domain is KAGVTQTPRYLIKTRGQQVTLSCSPISGHRSVSWYQQTPGQGLQFLFEYFSETQRNKGNFPGRFSGRQFSNSRSEMNVSTLELGDSALYLCASSLGTSGRTQETQYFGPGTRLLVL.